A single sample gave rise to the 24 T cell receptor beta chains below, sequenced in a study of prognosis after radiotherapy for stage I lung cancer. Genomic DNA provided the template from which TCR beta CDR3 was amplified by two-round multiplex PCR. The first PCR round targeted every TRBV and TRBJ gene with specific primers. TCRdb ran MiXCR on the multiplex PCR reads and lists one entry per CDR3 protein. The sample has fewer than 50,000 distinct CDR3 sequences, less than 25% seen once. The sequenced sample was PBMCs, obtained before or after stereotactic body radiation therapy (not recorded which). The receptors were sampled from a donor over 45 with non-small cell lung cancer.

The chain carries TRBV5-1 and TRBJ2-1; TRBD2 is a possible D gene (5 bases). The CDR3 consists of 16 residues. Germline V gene sequence: CDR1 SGHRS, CDR2 YFSETQ. V was clipped by 0 bases and J by 11 bases, with 21 bases between them. The CDR3 region has the DNA TGCGCCAGCAGCTTGGTCCCGGGATGGCTCAGTGGGCAGCAGTTCTTC. It yields the protein CASSLVPGWLSGQQFF.

This clonotype is judged medium-sized. In nucleotides, the CDR3 is TGTGCCAGCAGCGTAGACCAGGCTCAACACTACGAGCAGTACTTC. It is translated as CASSVDQAQHYEQYF. The gene calls are TRBV9 and TRBJ2-7; the D is unclear. V lost 0 bases to trimming and J lost 3 bases, with 13 bases between them. The CDR3 sequence is 15 residues long. Germline V gene data show CDR1 as SGDLS and CDR2 as YYNGEE.

This clonotype showed up many times. The J gene is TRBJ2-7, the V gene TRBV6-1; tentative D call: TRBD1 (6 bases). The CDR3 contains 16 residues. Trimming removed 4 bases from V and 6 bases from J, with 22 bases in between. In germline, CDR1 is MNHNS, CDR2 SASEGT. CDR3 nucleotide sequence: TGTGCCAGCAGTGGAGGACAGTTCAAGGGGTTCGGCGAGCAGTACTTC. This gives the protein CASSGGQFKGFGEQYF.

At least ten counts were recorded for this clonotype. The chain is built from TRBV10-2 and TRBJ1-1; D is undetermined. This CDR3 comprises 12 residues. CDR1 and CDR2 from the germline V gene are WSHSY and SAAADI. Trimming removed 10 bases from V and 0 bases from J, with 9 bases in between. The CDR3 DNA follows: TGCGCCACCAGCATAATGAACACTGAAGCTTTCTTT. Translation: CATSIMNTEAFF.

This clonotype was recorded at least ten times. The V call is TRBV6-1, the J call TRBJ2-1; TRBD2 matches at 9 bases. The V gene's germline CDR1 is MNHNS and CDR2 SASEGT. This CDR3 has 16 residues. V trimming: 6 bases; J trimming: 3 bases; junction bases outside the gene matches: 9. CDR3 amino acids: CASRATSGPIYNEQFF. The CDR3 DNA reads as TGTGCCAGCAGGGCGACTAGCGGACCCATCTACAATGAGCAGTTCTTC.

In the case of this clonotype: A read error may be the cause here, since a much bigger clone is one base away. Without the conserved terminal phenylalanine or tryptophan, this CDR3 likely stems from a read error. J is TRBJ1-1 and V is TRBV18, with a possible D match to TRBD1 (5 bases). The CDR3 contains 14 residues. The germline gives CDR1 KGHSH, CDR2 LQKENI. V lost 6 bases and J lost 2, with 13 bases in between. CDR3 nucleotide sequence: TGTGCCAGCTCCCCCAGACAGCCTAACACTGAAGCTTTCTTA. Its protein is CASSPRQPNTEAFL.

This clonotype was picked up many times. The gene calls are TRBV3-1 and TRBJ2-2; D might be TRBD1 or TRBD2, each matching 6 bases. Germline values: CDR1 LGHDT, CDR2 YNNKEL (reference sequence). The CDR3 has 14 amino acids. V lost 1 base and J 5 bases, leaving 8 bases between the germline ends. The DNA for the CDR3 is TGTGCCAGCAGCCAAGCGGGGGCAACCGGGGAGCTGTTTTTT. This gives the protein CASSQAGATGELFF.

This clonotype was found many times. The genes are TRBV28 and TRBJ1-1; the D gene is possibly TRBD1 (5 bases). The CDR3 runs to 17 residues. Trimming pared 5 bases from V and 0 bases from J, leaving 19 bases between. CDR1 and CDR2 (germline): MDHEN, SYDVKM. The CDR3 sequence is CASSKRLSRGMNTEAFF. The CDR3 DNA reads as TGTGCCAGCAGTAAGAGGTTGAGTAGGGGAATGAACACTGAAGCTTTCTTT.

Concerning this clonotype itself: This may arise from a read error, as a much more abundant clone is one base away. V and J are TRBV6-1 and TRBJ1-1; D is ambiguous. Germline CDR1 and CDR2: MNHNS and SASEGT. The CDR3 runs to 15 residues. V was clipped by 6 bases and J by 1 base, with 15 bases between them. The CDR3: CASSSGKAANTEAFF. CDR3 in DNA: TGTGCCAGCAGCTCCGGGAAAGCCGCGAACACTGAAGCTTTCTTT.

The sample holds many counts of this clonotype. The V and J genes are TRBV12-3 or TRBV12-4 and TRBJ1-1; D is unclear. V was trimmed by 3 bases and J by 1 base, leaving 6 bases between them. The length of the CDR3 is 13 residues. The CDR3 protein is CASSFGENTEAFF. CDR3 bases: TGTGCCAGCAGTTTCGGAGAGAACACTGAAGCTTTCTTT.

Regarding this clonotype: This may be a read error: a much more frequent sequence differs by one nucleotide. The V and J genes are TRBV5-6 and TRBJ2-7, with D perhaps TRBD1 (6 bases). This CDR3 spans 18 amino acids. With 2 bases removed from V and 3 bases from J, the gap between germline ends came to 24 bases. Germline V lookup: CDR1 SGHDT, CDR2 YYEEEE. In DNA form, the CDR3 reads TGTGCCAGCAGCTTAAAACTCCCGGGACATGGGGCCAACTACGAGCAGTACTTC. It specifies CASSLKLPGHGANYEQYF.

On this clonotype itself: A far larger clone is off by one base, so a read error is likely. The V and J genes are TRBV6-1 and TRBJ2-7; tentatively, D is TRBD2 (7 bases). The CDR3 has 15 amino acids. CDR1 is MNHNS, CDR2 SASEGT, per germline. The chain's CDR3 is CASREFPPGDYDQYF. The CDR3 bases are TGTGCCAGCCGGGAATTCCCTCCAGGGGACTACGATCAGTACTTC.

This clonotype showed up many times. The chain has TRBV6-4 and TRBJ2-1; 10 bases line up with TRBD2. This CDR3 has 16 amino acids. Germline V lookup: CDR1 MRHNA, CDR2 SNTAGT. Trimming took 0 bases from V and 10 from J; bases not matched to a gene: 9. This CDR3 is CASSDSRTSGLGEQFF. The CDR3 DNA reads TGTGCCAGCAGTGACTCGAGGACTAGCGGCCTCGGAGAGCAGTTCTTC.

As for this clonotype: This sequence may be a read error, since a much larger clone differs from it by one base. V is TRBV6-2 or TRBV6-3 and J is TRBJ1-1, with 9 bases lining up with TRBD1. CDR1 MNHEY and CDR2 SVGEGT come from the germline V gene. The V and J ends lost 8 bases and 3 bases, in that order; junction bases with no gene match: 13. The CDR3 is made up of 16 amino acids. The CDR3 spells CASLGTGRSFDTEAFF. CDR3 bases: TGTGCCAGCCTAGGGACAGGGCGTTCTTTTGACACTGAAGCTTTCTTT.

To note about this clonotype: The CDR3 does not close with the conserved phenylalanine or tryptophan, likely indicating a read error. The rearrangement uses TRBV9 and TRBJ1-5; D perhaps matches TRBD1 (5 bases). The germline V gene has CDR1 SGDLS and CDR2 YYNGEE. Trimming pared 8 bases from V and 7 bases from J, leaving 16 bases between. The CDR3 totals 13 residues. CDR3 in DNA: TGTGCCAGTGGGTATGAGGGGTCCCAGCCCCAGCATCTT. Its translation is CASGYEGSQPQHL.

This clonotype came up many times. V gene TRBV19 combines with J gene TRBJ1-2; 10 bases align to TRBD1. Germline CDR1 is LNHDA and CDR2 is SQIVND (reference sequence). The CDR3 consists of 16 residues. The trim removed 5 bases at V and 4 bases at J, leaving 10 bases unmatched. CDR3 sequence (DNA): TGTGCCAGTAGTGGCGTCCCGGGACAGGGGTCCTATGGCTACACCTTC. Protein sequence: CASSGVPGQGSYGYTF.

This clonotype occurred many times. The chain uses TRBV9 and TRBJ2-7; D might be TRBD1 (6 bases). Deletions cut 0 bases from V and 5 bases from J, with 9 bases between. The germline gives CDR1 SGDLS, CDR2 YYNGEE. The CDR3 covers 13 residues. The CDR3: CASSVAGVNEQYF. Here the CDR3 DNA reads TGTGCCAGCAGCGTAGCAGGGGTCAACGAGCAGTACTTC.

Note on this clonotype: This likely traces to a read error, being one base from a far larger clone. The chain has TRBV2 and TRBJ2-5, with D hard to call. The last part of the DNA fits TRBJ2-7 better; the J call may be wrong. Germline V gene sequence: CDR1 SNHLY, CDR2 FYNNEI. The CDR3 consists of 11 residues. CDR3 nucleotide sequence: TGTGCCGGCAGTGAATACCACGAGCAGTACTTC. Residues: CAGSEYHEQYF.

With regard to this clonotype: A far larger clone is off by one base, so a read error is likely. The genes are TRBV20-1 and TRBJ2-7; D is perhaps TRBD2 (5 bases). Trimming removed 0 bases at V and 7 bases at J, with 22 bases between. CDR3 length: 16 residues. CDR1 and CDR2 from the germline V gene are DFQATT and SNEGSKA (reference sequence). The CDR3 region is CSARDLSDYVRGEQYF. The CDR3 region has the DNA TGCAGTGCTAGAGATCTTAGCGACTACGTGCGAGGTGAGCAGTACTTC.

Concerning this clonotype: A read error is possible here, since a much larger clone lies one base away. The CDR3 region is CSAMRQGAGVYEHYF. The CDR3 nucleotides are TGCAGCGCCATGAGACAGGGGGCGGGGGTATACGAGCATTACTTC. The J gene is TRBJ2-7, the V gene TRBV29-1; 10 bases align to TRBD1. The V gene's germline CDR1 is SQVTM and CDR2 ANQGSEA. The CDR3 has 15 amino acids.

In its sample, this clonotype was seen many times. The chain combines TRBV28 with TRBJ1-2; no reliable D call. Germline CDR1 is MDHEN and CDR2 is SYDVKM. The CDR3 sequence is 13 residues long. V was shortened by 4 bases and J by 3 bases, with 9 bases between the two germline ends. In DNA, the CDR3 is TGTGCCAGCAGTTCGGGAGGATACTATGGCTACACCTTC. Amino acids: CASSSGGYYGYTF.

This clonotype appeared many times. V usage is TRBV3-1 and J usage is TRBJ1-2, with unresolved D. CDR3 length: 14 amino acids. Trimming took 4 bases from V and 9 from J, leaving 18 bases between them. Per germline, CDR1 LGHDT and CDR2 YNNKEL (reference sequence). CDR3 in DNA: TGTGCCAGCAGCCCCCTCGGCGAACTGGGGAGCTACACCTTC. Protein: CASSPLGELGSYTF.

This clonotype showed up many times. CDR3 loop: CASSHTRHTEAFF. Here the CDR3 DNA reads TGTGCCAGCAGCCACACTCGGCACACTGAAGCTTTCTTT. The chain joins TRBV14 to TRBJ1-1; D uncertain. This CDR3 contains 13 residues. Trimming took 3 bases from V and 3 from J, leaving 8 bases between them. The germline V gene has CDR1 SGHDN and CDR2 FVKESK.

This clonotype was detected ten times or more. The V call is TRBV5-1, the J call TRBJ2-3; maybe TRBD2 (6 bases). Trimming left V 0 bases short and J 8 bases short, with 22 bases between. CDR3 length: 17 residues. CDR1 and CDR2 (germline): SGHRS, YFSETQ. The CDR3 sequence: CASSLASSSASYVTQYF. DNA of the CDR3: TGCGCCAGCAGCTTGGCAAGTTCTAGCGCCAGTTACGTTACGCAGTATTTT.